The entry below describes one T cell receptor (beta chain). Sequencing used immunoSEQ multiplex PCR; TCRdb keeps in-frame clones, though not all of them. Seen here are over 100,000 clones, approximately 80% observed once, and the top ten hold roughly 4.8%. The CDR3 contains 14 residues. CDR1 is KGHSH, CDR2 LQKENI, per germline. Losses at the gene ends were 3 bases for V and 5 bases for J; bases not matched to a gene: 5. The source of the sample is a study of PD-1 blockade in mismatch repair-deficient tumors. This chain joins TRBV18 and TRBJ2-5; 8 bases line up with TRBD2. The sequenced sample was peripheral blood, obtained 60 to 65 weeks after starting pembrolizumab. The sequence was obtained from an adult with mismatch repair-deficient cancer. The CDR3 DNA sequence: TGTGCCAGCTCACCTTCGGGAGGGGTGGAGACCCAGTACTTC. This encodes CASSPSGGVETQYF.